The clone carrying this TCR beta chain was picked up one time. Per the original methods: Reference gene primer amplification gave nucleated cell count estimates. Data came from immunoSEQ multiplex PCR; TCRdb stores just in-frame clones and leaves some out. Clone size and the V and J calls come from that table; the DNA yielded D and trimming. Of roughly 100,000 clones in the sample, roughly nine tenths were seen once. The Seattle patients joined while their infection was active and were tracked longitudinally afterward. This specimen belongs to a study of blood T cell repertoires in COVID-19. Across the whole study: Sites in the United States, Italy and Spain provided acute and convalescent COVID-19 samples.

Germline lookup yields CDR1 SGHRS and CDR2 YFSETQ. V was pared by 9 bases and J by 10 bases, with 12 bases of the junction left unmatched. The CDR3 has 14 amino acids. This clonotype was obtained from a woman in her forties or fifties with COVID-19, enrolled during active disease. The genes are TRBV5-1 and TRBJ2-1, with 11 bases identical to TRBD2. The sample consisted of peripheral blood. The CDR3 DNA reads TGCGCCACCCAACCCGGGACTAGCGGTCTAGAGCAGTTCTTC. Amino acids: CATQPGTSGLEQFF.